The 21 T cell receptor beta chains presented below share a single source sample, sequenced in a study of lymphopenia after photon versus proton radiotherapy. Sequenced by immunoSEQ multiplex PCR; TCRdb stores in-frame clones only, minus some. Of approximately 30,000 clones in the sample, around 85% were seen once. The source was peripheral blood, collected from a patient treated with photon-based radiotherapy. The receptors were gathered from a man in his fifties with gastric cancer.

This clone is medium-sized (0.01 to 0.1%) in the sample. This chain links TRBV5-1 with TRBJ1-2, with TRBD1 as a possible D gene (6 bases). There are 17 residues in the CDR3. Looked up from germline, CDR1 is SGHRS and CDR2 is YFSETQ. Trimming stripped 3 bases from V and 2 bases from J, with 20 bases between. The CDR3 sequence is CASSSDAQGSYNYGYTF. In nucleotides, the CDR3 is TGCGCCAGCAGCTCGGACGCGCAGGGGTCGTACAACTATGGCTACACCTTC.

The V and J genes are TRBV19 and TRBJ1-5, with D tentatively TRBD1 (5 bases). CDR1 LNHDA and CDR2 SQIVND come from the germline V gene (reference sequence). Trimming stripped 6 bases from V and 5 bases from J, with 8 bases between. The CDR3 extends over 12 amino acids. CDR3 residues: CASRVGDQPQHF. The CDR3, as DNA: TGTGCCAGTAGAGTGGGGGATCAGCCCCAGCATTTT. The full variable domain, rest sourced from reference TRBV19 and TRBJ1-5, is DGGITQSPKYLFRKEGQNVTLSCEQNLNHDAMYWYRQDPGQGLRLIYYSQIVNDFQKGDIAEGYSVSREKKESFPLTVTSAQKNPTAFYLCASRVGDQPQHFGDGTRLSIL.

This sequence joins TRBV18 and TRBJ1-4, with no clear D. There are 16 residues in the CDR3. Trimming left V 3 bases short and J 10 bases short, with 21 bases between. The germline gives CDR1 KGHSH, CDR2 LQKENI. DNA for the CDR3: TGTGCCAGCTCACCTGAAAGGGAAGGCGGGTCTAGAAAACTGTTTTTT. It codes for CASSPEREGGSRKLFF.

The rearrangement links TRBV19 to TRBJ2-7; D uncertain. CDR1 LNHDA and CDR2 SQIVND come from the germline V gene (reference sequence). The CDR3 length is 12 residues. Trimming cost V 0 bases and J 4 bases, with 4 bases left between them. The CDR3 sequence is CASSIEGYEQYF. CDR3 DNA: TGTGCCAGTAGTATAGAAGGGTACGAGCAGTACTTC.

The table lists this clone with a count of one. V usage is TRBV4-3 and J usage is TRBJ1-1; D is possibly TRBD1 (5 bases). V lost 0 bases and J lost 2, with 10 bases in between. The V gene's germline CDR1 is LGHNA and CDR2 YSLEER. CDR3 size: 15 residues. The CDR3 protein is CASSQEYQGNTEAFF. As DNA, the CDR3 is TGCGCCAGCAGCCAAGAGTACCAGGGCAACACTGAAGCTTTCTTT.

The J gene is TRBJ2-3, the V gene TRBV4-1; TRBD2 aligns across 16 bases. The CDR3 loop spans 19 amino acids. The germline CDR1 and CDR2 sequences are MGHRA and YSYEKL. With 4 bases clipped from V and 0 bases from J, the junction kept 7 bases outside the gene matches. The CDR3 region is CASSPRGLAGGPSTDTQYF. The CDR3 DNA reads as TGCGCCAGCAGCCCCCGGGGACTAGCGGGGGGGCCTAGCACAGATACGCAGTATTTT.

The chain couples TRBV10-1 to TRBJ2-2; D gene uncertain. Germline V gene lookup returns CDR1 WNHNN and CDR2 SYGVQD (reference sequence). Trimming stripped 5 bases from V and 2 bases from J, with 9 bases between. CDR3 size: 14 residues. Here the CDR3 reads CASSSNSNTGELFF. The CDR3 nucleotides read TGCGCCAGCAGTTCTAACAGTAACACCGGGGAGCTGTTTTTT.

The V and J genes are TRBV12-5 and TRBJ1-5; 9 bases line up with TRBD1. Germline loops: CDR1 LGHNT, CDR2 FRNRAP. The junction had 9 bases not matched to a gene; V was cut back by 6 bases and J by 6 bases. The CDR3 contains 15 residues. Written as DNA, the CDR3 is TGTGCTAGTGGGGCCGGGACAGGGCAGGTTCAGCCCCAGCATTTT. Translation: CASGAGTGQVQPQHF.

The sample holds a few counts of this clone. The chain links TRBV12-5 to TRBJ2-1, with 12 nucleotides matching TRBD2. J gave up 3 bases and V 7 bases, and 7 bases lay outside the gene matches. CDR1 is LGHNT and CDR2 is FRNRAP in the germline V gene. This CDR3 spans 16 amino acids. In DNA, the CDR3 is TGTGCTAGTGCCTTTCAACTAGCGGGGGGCTACAATGAGCAGTTCTTC. This encodes CASAFQLAGGYNEQFF.

This rearrangement joins TRBV10-3 to TRBJ2-3; D gene ambiguous. Germline lookup yields CDR1 ENHRY and CDR2 SYGVKD. V lost 6 bases and J lost 4, with 11 bases in between. This CDR3 is 13 amino acids long. CDR3 amino acids: CAIRTLMADTQYF. CDR3 nucleotides: TGTGCCATCAGGACCTTGATGGCAGATACGCAGTATTTT.

The sample holds a few counts of this clone. V is TRBV9 and J is TRBJ2-2; no firm D call. The V and J ends lost 3 bases and 6 bases respectively, with 9 bases between them. Germline-derived CDR1 and CDR2 are SGDLS and YYNGEE. This CDR3 has 13 amino acids. The CDR3 region has the DNA TGTGCCAGCAGCGCCTTCACCTCCGGGGAGCTGTTTTTT. It yields the protein CASSAFTSGELFF.

The V and J genes are TRBV9 and TRBJ2-6, with TRBD1 matching 7 bases. The germline V gene has CDR1 SGDLS and CDR2 YYNGEE. The CDR3 sequence is 17 residues long. V dropped 4 bases and J dropped 0; count of bases not matched to a gene: 7. The CDR3 sequence: CASSPTGQRSGANVLTF. The CDR3 DNA follows: TGTGCCAGCAGCCCAACGGGACAGCGCTCTGGGGCCAACGTCCTGACTTTC. Based on the CDR3 plus reference TRBV9 and TRBJ2-6, the full variable domain is DSGVTQTPKHLITATGQRVTLRCSPRSGDLSVYWYQQSLDQGLQFLIQYYNGEERAKGNILERFSAQQFPDLHSELNLSSLELGDSALYFCASSPTGQRSGANVLTFGAGSRLTVL.

V and J are TRBV5-4 and TRBJ2-1; perhaps D is TRBD1 or TRBD2 (5 bases each). Trimming took off 7 bases at V and 5 bases at J, with 10 bases between the two ends. The CDR3 extends over 12 amino acids. The V gene's germline CDR1 is SGHNT and CDR2 YYREEE (reference sequence). DNA for the CDR3: TGTGCCAGCGGGGACGTTAACAATGAGCAGTTCTTC. It specifies CASGDVNNEQFF.

V gene TRBV9 combines with J gene TRBJ1-5; no reliable D call. V was clipped by 3 bases and J by 5 bases, with 15 bases between them. Per germline, CDR1 SGDLS and CDR2 YYNGEE. The CDR3 has 15 residues. The CDR3 DNA reads as TGTGCCAGCAGCGCCCACGACGGTGGGTATCAGCCCCAGCATTTT. Protein: CASSAHDGGYQPQHF.

This clone was recorded a few times. The chain has TRBV5-1 and TRBJ2-7; 8 bases line up with TRBD1. Germline CDR1 and CDR2: SGHRS and YFSETQ. The trim removed 4 bases at V and 6 bases at J, leaving 12 bases unmatched. This CDR3 region has 15 residues. The CDR3 is CASSTGQVGSFEQYF. CDR3 nucleotides: TGCGCCAGCAGCACGGGACAGGTTGGCTCATTCGAGCAGTACTTC. The full variable domain, rest sourced from reference TRBV5-1 and TRBJ2-7, is KAGVTQTPRYLIKTRGQQVTLSCSPISGHRSVSWYQQTPGQGLQFLFEYFSETQRNKGNFPGRFSGRQFSNSRSEMNVSTLELGDSALYLCASSTGQVGSFEQYFGPGTRLTVT.

The rearrangement links TRBV7-9 to TRBJ2-3; D is unresolved. V was clipped by 1 base and J by 0 bases, with 8 bases between them. Germline-derived CDR1 and CDR2 are SEHNR and FQNEAQ (reference sequence). CDR3 length: 15 residues. CDR3 nucleotide sequence: TGTGCCAGCAGCTTAGAAGCGTCTAGCACAGATACGCAGTATTTT. The encoded protein is CASSLEASSTDTQYF. Variable domain in full (rest from reference TRBV7-9 and TRBJ2-3): DTGVSQNPRHKITKRGQNVTFRCDPISEHNRLYWYRQTLGQGPEFLTYFQNEAQLEKSRLLSDRFSAERPKGSFSTLEIQRTEQGDSAMYLCASSLEASSTDTQYFGPGTRLTVL.

This chain joins TRBV2 and TRBJ1-2; 9 positions match TRBD1. This CDR3 has 14 amino acids. Germline CDR1 and CDR2: SNHLY and FYNNEI. V shed 6 bases and J 4 bases; nucleotides not matched to a gene: 6. In DNA form, the CDR3 reads TGTGCCAGCAGCCGGACAGGGGAAGGCTATGGCTACACCTTC. It is translated as CASSRTGEGYGYTF.

The gene calls are TRBV4-1 and TRBJ1-4, with D perhaps matching TRBD1 (6 bases). The V and J ends lost 3 bases and 3 bases respectively, with 11 bases between them. CDR3 length: 15 residues. CDR1 MGHRA and CDR2 YSYEKL come from the germline V gene. CDR3 coding DNA: TGCGCCAGCAGCCAGATACAGGGTGCTAATGAAAAACTGTTTTTT. Its translation: CASSQIQGANEKLFF.

V gene TRBV5-1 combines with J gene TRBJ1-1, with 9 bases identical to TRBD1. V gave up 3 bases and J gave up 8 bases; unmatched junction bases: 8. Germline CDR1 and CDR2: SGHRS and YFSETQ. The CDR3 loop spans 14 amino acids. The CDR3 is CASSWGDRASEAFF. CDR3 nucleotides: TGCGCCAGCAGCTGGGGGGACAGGGCTTCCGAAGCTTTCTTT.

The genes are TRBV5-5 and TRBJ2-5, with D perhaps TRBD2 (6 bases). The CDR3 is made up of 14 amino acids. The germline CDR1 and CDR2 sequences are SGHKS and YYEKEE (reference sequence). V lost 4 bases, J lost 4 bases, and 14 bases lay in between. The DNA of the CDR3 is TGTGCCAGCAGCCTCGGGGGACCACGAGAGACCCAGTACTTC. Translation: CASSLGGPRETQYF.

V usage is TRBV7-2 and J usage is TRBJ1-5; tentative D call: TRBD1 (5 bases). Trimming shortened V by 5 bases and J by 6 bases, and 20 bases separated the two germline ends. Per germline, CDR1 SGHTA and CDR2 FQGNSA. CDR3 length: 16 amino acids. CDR3 nucleotides: TGTGCCAGCAGCCTAAGGTTGGGGGATGGGGGTCAGCCCCAGCATTTT. Residues: CASSLRLGDGGQPQHF.